Sequencing of this T cell receptor (beta chain) was carried out in a study of T-cell reconstitution after alpha-beta-depleted transplantation in children. Study outcomes and limitations: High day-60 TCRbeta diversity in some patients came from surviving recipient T cells and thymic progenitors. There were reportedly several hundred expanded graft clones from which alpha-beta T cells came about two months after transplant. T-cell numbers and diversity, one year after transplant, stemmed largely from T cells that were newly produced.

Researchers prepared the TCRbeta library using unique molecular identifiers, the study reports. One entry per CDR3 protein results from TCRdb running MiXCR on the PCR reads. This sample has about 440,000 distinct CDR3 sequences, with approximately 41% found just once. Notes on this clonotype: Its target is not known.

The CDR3 length is 12 residues. Trimming cost V 1 base and J 8 bases, with 6 bases left between them. The source is a girl aged 2-10 years with aplastic anemia, due to receive a stem cell transplant. This chain connects TRBV12-3 or TRBV12-4 to TRBJ2-1; no firm D call. The sequenced sample was PBMCs, obtained before TCRalphabeta/CD19-depleted stem cell transplant. CDR3 residues: CASSLGLDEQFF. DNA of the CDR3: TGTGCCAGCAGTTTAGGACTCGATGAGCAGTTCTTC.